Listed below are T cell receptor beta chains from one sample, sequenced in a study of beta chain features in type 1 diabetes. Clones were read by immunoSEQ multiplex PCR, and TCRdb kept only the in-frame ones, dropping some. Among roughly 380,000 clones listed, around a fifth were seen once. The sequencing sample was made of naive CD4+ T cells from blood. Source of these receptors: a young woman in good health. Each CDR3 is given with its conserved first and last residue. The D gene is left open where the match is weak. Some rows mark clone size as missing; the rest say once, few, many or name a class of expanded clone.

TRBJ2-3,.,TRBD1,TRBV5-1,CASSYVGTGEVTDTQYF
TRBJ2-3,few,.,TRBV2,CASSFYLLADTQYF
TRBJ1-4,few,.,TRBV9,CASSVDHRDDEKLFF
TRBJ2-5,.,TRBD2,TRBV4-3,CASSQDLAGPHETQYF
TRBJ1-4,.,.,TRBV25-1,CASSEQGYEKLFF
TRBJ1-1,few,.,TRBV30,CAWTLDSEAFF
TRBJ2-7,few,.,TRBV29-1,CSGGGGIYEQYF
TRBJ1-2,few,.,TRBV19,CASKGQWQGDYGYTF
TRBJ2-5,.,TRBD1,TRBV5-1,CASSSGQQETQYF
TRBJ2-4,few,.,TRBV30,CAWSPHAKNIQYF
TRBJ1-1,.,.,TRBV29-1,CSVYQGSDTEAFF
TRBJ2-7,.,.,TRBV2,CASGDAYEQYF
TRBJ2-3,once,.,TRBV15,CATSRGGGRANTQYF
TRBJ2-1,.,.,TRBV7-2,CASSIPRAEQFF
TRBJ1-1,few,.,TRBV11-2,CASSSRGPTGTEAFF
TRBJ2-1,.,TRBD2,TRBV7-3,CASSPSPSGGRDEQFF
TRBJ2-3,.,TRBD1,TRBV5-1,CASTPGQGTDTQYF
TRBJ2-1,.,.,TRBV9,CASSVGGGRNEQFF
TRBJ2-5,.,TRBD2,TRBV5-4,CASHQREGETQYF
TRBJ1-5,few,.,TRBV30,CAWSRQLNQPQHF
TRBJ2-3,.,TRBD2,TRBV5-1,CASSPIAGTTDTQYF
TRBJ1-4,few,.,TRBV9,CASSARGQTNEKLFF
TRBJ2-5,few,TRBD1,TRBV20-1,CSAPTGETQYF
TRBJ2-2,.,.,TRBV7-6,CASSLGTDSNTGELFF
TRBJ2-7,.,.,TRBV6-5,CASSYSIWSSYEQYF
TRBJ1-5,.,.,TRBV7-9,CASSPQGQPQHF
TRBJ1-1,.,.,TRBV29-1,CSVAPPRGAEAFF
TRBJ2-7,few,TRBD2,TRBV30,CAWSVGVVAGGRYEQYF
TRBJ2-2,.,.,TRBV5-4,CASSFSGTGELFF
TRBJ2-3,.,.,TRBV15,CATGTSRGTDTQYF
TRBJ2-5,.,TRBD1,TRBV10-3,CAIAGGSQETQYF
TRBJ2-1,.,.,TRBV4-1,CASSQEGAGYISYNEQFF
TRBJ1-5,.,TRBD1,TRBV29-1,CSVAPGQGPHQPQHF
TRBJ1-2,few,TRBD1,TRBV19,CASNRGRGDGYTF
TRBJ1-1,few,.,TRBV5-1,CASSLNSNTEAFF
TRBJ1-5,.,.,TRBV18,CASSPGHWTYGNQPQHF
TRBJ2-1,.,TRBD1,TRBV19,CASSMNRGLVDEQFF
TRBJ1-2,.,.,TRBV30,CAWSVSERYGYTF
TRBJ1-6,few,.,TRBV6-1,CASSELAGFSPLHF
TRBJ1-1,few,TRBD1,TRBV7-9,CASRGTGTTEAFF
TRBJ1-5,few,.,TRBV30,CAWSVHGGQPQHF
TRBJ2-1,.,.,TRBV21-1,CASSKAPDRGLYNEQFF
TRBJ2-1,.,TRBD2,TRBV6-1,CASIRGLEDNEQFF
TRBJ1-5,.,.,TRBV7-9,CASSLTLGEGNQPQHF
TRBJ1-5,.,.,TRBV12-5,CASGSGVQPQHF
TRBJ2-7,once,TRBD2,TRBV4-1,CASSQVAWKLAGASYEQYF
TRBJ2-5,few,TRBD1,TRBV27,CASSIYRGETQYF
TRBJ2-2,.,.,TRBV27,CASRPGQPANTGELFF
TRBJ2-4,.,.,TRBV7-2,CASSPVMEREIAKNIQYF
TRBJ2-7,.,TRBD1,TRBV30,CAWSDRDRGAYEQYF